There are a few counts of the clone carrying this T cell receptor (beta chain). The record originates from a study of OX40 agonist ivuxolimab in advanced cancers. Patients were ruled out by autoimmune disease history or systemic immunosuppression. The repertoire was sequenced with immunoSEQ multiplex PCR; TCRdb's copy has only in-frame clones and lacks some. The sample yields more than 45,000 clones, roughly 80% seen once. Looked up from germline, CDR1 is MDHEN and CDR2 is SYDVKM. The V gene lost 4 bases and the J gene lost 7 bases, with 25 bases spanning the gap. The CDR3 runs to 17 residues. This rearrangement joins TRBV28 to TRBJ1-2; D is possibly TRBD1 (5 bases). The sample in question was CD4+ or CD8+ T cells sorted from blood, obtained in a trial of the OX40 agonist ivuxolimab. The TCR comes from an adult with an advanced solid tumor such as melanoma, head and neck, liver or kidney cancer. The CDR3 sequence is CASSSAGSRGGVSGYTF. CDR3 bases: TGTGCCAGCAGTTCGGCGGGAAGTCGGGGAGGGGTTTCTGGCTACACCTTC.